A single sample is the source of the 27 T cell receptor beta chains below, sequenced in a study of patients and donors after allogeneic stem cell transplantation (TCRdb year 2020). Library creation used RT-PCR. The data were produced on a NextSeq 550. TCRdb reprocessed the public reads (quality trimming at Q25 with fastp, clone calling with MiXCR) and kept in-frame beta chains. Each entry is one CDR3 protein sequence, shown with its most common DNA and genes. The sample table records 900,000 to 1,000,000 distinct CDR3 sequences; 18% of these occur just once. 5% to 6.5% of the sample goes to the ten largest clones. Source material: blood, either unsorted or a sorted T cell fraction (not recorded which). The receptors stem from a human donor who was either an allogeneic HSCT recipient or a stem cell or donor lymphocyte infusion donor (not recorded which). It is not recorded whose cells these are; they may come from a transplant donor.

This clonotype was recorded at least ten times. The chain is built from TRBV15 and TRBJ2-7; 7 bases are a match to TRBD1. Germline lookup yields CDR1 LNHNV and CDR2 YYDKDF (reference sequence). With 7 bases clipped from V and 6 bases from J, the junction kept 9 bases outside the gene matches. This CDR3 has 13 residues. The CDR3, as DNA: TGTGCCACCAACGGACAGGTTCTCTGCGAGCAGTACTTC. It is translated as CATNGQVLCEQYF.

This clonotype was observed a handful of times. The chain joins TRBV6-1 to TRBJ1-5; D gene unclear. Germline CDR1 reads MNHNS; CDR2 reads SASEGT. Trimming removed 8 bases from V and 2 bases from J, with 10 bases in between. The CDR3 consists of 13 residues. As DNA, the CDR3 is TGTGCCAGCGGTCCTTTTGGCAATCAGCCCCAGCATTTT. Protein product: CASGPFGNQPQHF.

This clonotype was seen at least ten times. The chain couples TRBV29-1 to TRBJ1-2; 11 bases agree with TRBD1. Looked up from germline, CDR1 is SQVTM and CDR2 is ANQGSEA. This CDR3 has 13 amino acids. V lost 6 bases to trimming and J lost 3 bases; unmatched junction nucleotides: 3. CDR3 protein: CSVRTGGDYGYTF. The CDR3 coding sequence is TGCAGCGTGCGGACAGGGGGCGACTATGGCTACACCTTC.

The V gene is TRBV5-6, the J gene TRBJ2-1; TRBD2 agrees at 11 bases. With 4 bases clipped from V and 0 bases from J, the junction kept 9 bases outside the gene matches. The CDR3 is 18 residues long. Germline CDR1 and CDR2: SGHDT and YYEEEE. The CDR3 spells CASSVLAGALISYNEQFF. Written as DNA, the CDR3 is TGTGCCAGCAGCGTACTAGCGGGAGCTTTGATCTCCTACAATGAGCAGTTCTTC.

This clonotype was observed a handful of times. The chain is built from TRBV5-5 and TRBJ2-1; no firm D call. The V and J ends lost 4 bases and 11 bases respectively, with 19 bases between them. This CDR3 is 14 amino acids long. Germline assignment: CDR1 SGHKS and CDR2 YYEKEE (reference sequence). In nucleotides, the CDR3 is TGTGCCAGCAGCCCACAGCCGACACCGCGGAAGCAGTTCTTC. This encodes CASSPQPTPRKQFF.

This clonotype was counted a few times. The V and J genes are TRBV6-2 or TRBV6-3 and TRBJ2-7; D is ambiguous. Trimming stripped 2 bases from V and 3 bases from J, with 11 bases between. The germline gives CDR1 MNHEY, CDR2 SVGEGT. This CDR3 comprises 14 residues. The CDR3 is CASSYLETSYEQYF. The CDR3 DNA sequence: TGTGCCAGCAGTTACCTCGAAACAAGCTACGAGCAGTACTTC.

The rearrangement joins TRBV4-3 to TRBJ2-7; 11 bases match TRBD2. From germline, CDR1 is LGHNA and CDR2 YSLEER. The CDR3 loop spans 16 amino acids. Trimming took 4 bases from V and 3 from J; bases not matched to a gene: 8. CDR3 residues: CASSLKTGTSGYEQYF. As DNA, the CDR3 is TGCGCCAGCAGCCTTAAAACCGGGACTAGCGGCTACGAGCAGTACTTC.

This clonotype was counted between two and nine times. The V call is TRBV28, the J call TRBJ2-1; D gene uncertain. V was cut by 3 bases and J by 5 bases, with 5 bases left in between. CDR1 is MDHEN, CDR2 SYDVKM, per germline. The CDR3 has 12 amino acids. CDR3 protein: CASSFLHNEQFF. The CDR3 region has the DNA TGTGCCAGCAGTTTTCTACACAATGAGCAGTTCTTC.

The CDR3: CASSRGGPTNEKLFF. DNA for the CDR3: TGTGCCAGCAGCCGAGGAGGGCCAACTAATGAAAAACTGTTTTTT. This sequence joins TRBV9 and TRBJ1-4; the D is unclear. The CDR3 is made up of 15 amino acids. Trimming left V 4 bases short and J 0 bases short, with 10 bases between. Germline V gene lookup returns CDR1 SGDLS and CDR2 YYNGEE.

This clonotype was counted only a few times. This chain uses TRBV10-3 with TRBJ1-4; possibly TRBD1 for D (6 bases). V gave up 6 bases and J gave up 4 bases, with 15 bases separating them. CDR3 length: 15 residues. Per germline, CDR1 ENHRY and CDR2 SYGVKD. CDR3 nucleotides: TGTGCCATCAGCGCTCTACAGGGACTTAATGAAAAACTGTTTTTT. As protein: CAISALQGLNEKLFF.

CDR3 residues: CASSIRGTENEQFF. The CDR3 bases are TGTGCCAGTAGTATTCGCGGGACTGAGAATGAGCAGTTCTTC. The rearrangement uses TRBV19 and TRBJ2-1, with D possibly matching TRBD2 (6 bases). The CDR3 sequence is 14 residues long. Trimming stripped 3 bases from V and 7 bases from J, with 13 bases between. The germline gives CDR1 LNHDA, CDR2 SQIVND (reference sequence). Based on the CDR3 plus reference TRBV19 and TRBJ2-1, the full variable domain is DGGITQSPKYLFRKEGQNVTLSCEQNLNHDAMYWYRQDPGQGLRLIYYSQIVNDFQKGDIAEGYSVSREKKESFPLTVTSAQKNPTAFYLCASSIRGTENEQFFGPGTRLTVL.

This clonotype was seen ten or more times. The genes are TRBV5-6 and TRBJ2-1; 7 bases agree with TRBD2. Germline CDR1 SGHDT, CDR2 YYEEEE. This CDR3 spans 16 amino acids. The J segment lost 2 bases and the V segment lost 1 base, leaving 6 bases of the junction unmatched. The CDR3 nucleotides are TGTGCCAGCAGCTTGTCAGCGGGACGGACCTACAATGAGCAGTTCTTC. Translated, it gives CASSLSAGRTYNEQFF. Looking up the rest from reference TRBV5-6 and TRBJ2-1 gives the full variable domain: DAGVTQSPTHLIKTRGQQVTLRCSPKSGHDTVSWYQQALGQGPQFIFQYYEEEERQRGNFPDRFSGHQFPNYSSELNVNALLLGDSALYLCASSLSAGRTYNEQFFGPGTRLTVL.

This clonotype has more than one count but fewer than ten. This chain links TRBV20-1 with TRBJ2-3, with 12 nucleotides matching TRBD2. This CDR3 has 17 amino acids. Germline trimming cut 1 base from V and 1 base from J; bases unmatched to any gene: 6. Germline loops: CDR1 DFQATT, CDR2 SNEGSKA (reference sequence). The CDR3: CSARATSGSTGTDTQYF. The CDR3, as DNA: TGCAGTGCTAGAGCGACTAGCGGGAGCACGGGCACAGATACGCAGTATTTT.

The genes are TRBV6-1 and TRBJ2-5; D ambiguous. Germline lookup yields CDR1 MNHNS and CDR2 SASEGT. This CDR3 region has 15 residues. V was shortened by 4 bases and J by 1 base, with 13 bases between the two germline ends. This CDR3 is CASSGASPTQETQYF. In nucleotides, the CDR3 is TGTGCCAGCAGTGGGGCTAGTCCTACCCAAGAGACCCAGTACTTC.

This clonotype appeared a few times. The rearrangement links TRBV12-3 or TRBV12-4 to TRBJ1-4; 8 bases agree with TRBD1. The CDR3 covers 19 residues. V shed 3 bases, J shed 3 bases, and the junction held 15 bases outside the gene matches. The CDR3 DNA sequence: TGTGCCAGCAGTTTGTCAGGGCAGGGGGCACGGGTAGCTAATGAAAAACTGTTTTTT. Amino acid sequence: CASSLSGQGARVANEKLFF.

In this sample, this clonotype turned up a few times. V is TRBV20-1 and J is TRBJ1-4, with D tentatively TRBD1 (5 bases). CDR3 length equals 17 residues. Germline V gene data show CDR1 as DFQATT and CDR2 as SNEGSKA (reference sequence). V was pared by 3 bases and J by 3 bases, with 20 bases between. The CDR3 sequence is CSASRGPKVFPNEKLFF. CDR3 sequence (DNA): TGCAGTGCTAGTAGGGGACCGAAGGTTTTTCCTAATGAAAAACTGTTTTTT.

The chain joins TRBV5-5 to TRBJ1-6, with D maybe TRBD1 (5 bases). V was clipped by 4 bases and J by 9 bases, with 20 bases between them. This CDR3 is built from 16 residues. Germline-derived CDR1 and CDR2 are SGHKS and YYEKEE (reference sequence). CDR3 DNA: TGTGCCAGCAGCCCCCGGAGCGAAACGGGGCGTTCACCCCTCCACTTT. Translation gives CASSPRSETGRSPLHF.

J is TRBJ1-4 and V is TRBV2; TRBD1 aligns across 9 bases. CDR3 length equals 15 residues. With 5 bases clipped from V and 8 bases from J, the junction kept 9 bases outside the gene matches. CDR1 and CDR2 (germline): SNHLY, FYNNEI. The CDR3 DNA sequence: TGTGCCAGCAGTACAGGGGGCCTCCGAACAGAAAAACTGTTTTTT. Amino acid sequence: CASSTGGLRTEKLFF. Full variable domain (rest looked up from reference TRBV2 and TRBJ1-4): EPEVTQTPSHQVTQMGQEVILRCVPISNHLYFYWYRQILGQKVEFLVSFYNNEISEKSEIFDDQFSVERPDGSNFTLKIRSTKLEDSAMYFCASSTGGLRTEKLFFGSGTQLSVL.

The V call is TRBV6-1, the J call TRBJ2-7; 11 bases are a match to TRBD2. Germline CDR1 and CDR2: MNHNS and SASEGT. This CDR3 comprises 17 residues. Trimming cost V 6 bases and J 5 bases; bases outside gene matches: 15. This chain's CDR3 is CASSRPITSGSFDEQYF. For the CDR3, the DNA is TGTGCCAGCAGCCGACCAATTACTAGCGGGAGTTTCGACGAGCAGTACTTC.

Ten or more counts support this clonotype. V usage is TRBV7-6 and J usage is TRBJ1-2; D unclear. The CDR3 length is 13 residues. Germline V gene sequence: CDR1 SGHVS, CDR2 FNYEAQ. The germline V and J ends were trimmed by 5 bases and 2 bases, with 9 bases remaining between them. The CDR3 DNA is TGTGCCAGCAGCCGTACAGAAAACTATGGCTACACCTTC. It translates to CASSRTENYGYTF. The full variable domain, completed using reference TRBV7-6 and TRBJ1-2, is GAGVSQSPRYKVTKRGQDVALRCDPISGHVSLYWYRQALGQGPEFLTYFNYEAQQDKSGLPNDRFSAERPEGSISTLTIQRTEQRDSAMYRCASSRTENYGYTFGSGTRLTVV.

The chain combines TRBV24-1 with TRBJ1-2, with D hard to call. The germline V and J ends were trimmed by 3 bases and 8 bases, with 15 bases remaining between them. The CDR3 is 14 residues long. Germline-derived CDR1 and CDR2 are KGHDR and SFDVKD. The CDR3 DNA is TGTGCCACCAGTGATGGAGGCCCCCACGGGGGCTACACCTTC. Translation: CATSDGGPHGGYTF.

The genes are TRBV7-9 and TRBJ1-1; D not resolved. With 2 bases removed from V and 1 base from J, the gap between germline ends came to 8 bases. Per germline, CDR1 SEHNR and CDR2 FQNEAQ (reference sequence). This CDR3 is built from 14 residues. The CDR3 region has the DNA TGTGCCAGCAGCTTATCGATCCCGAACACTGAAGCTTTCTTT. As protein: CASSLSIPNTEAFF.

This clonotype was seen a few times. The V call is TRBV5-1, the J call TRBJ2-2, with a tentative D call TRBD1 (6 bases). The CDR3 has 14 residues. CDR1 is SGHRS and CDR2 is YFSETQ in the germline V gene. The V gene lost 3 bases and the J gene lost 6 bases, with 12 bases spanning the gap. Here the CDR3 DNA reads TGCGCCAGCAGCTCCGCACAGGGACCCGGGGAGCTGTTTTTT. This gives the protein CASSSAQGPGELFF.

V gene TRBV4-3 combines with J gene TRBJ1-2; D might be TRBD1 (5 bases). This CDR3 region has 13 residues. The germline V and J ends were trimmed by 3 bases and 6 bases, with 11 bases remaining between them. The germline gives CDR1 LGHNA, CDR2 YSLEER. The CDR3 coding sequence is TGCGCCAGCAGCCATCTTGGGGGGGATGGCTACACCTTC. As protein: CASSHLGGDGYTF.

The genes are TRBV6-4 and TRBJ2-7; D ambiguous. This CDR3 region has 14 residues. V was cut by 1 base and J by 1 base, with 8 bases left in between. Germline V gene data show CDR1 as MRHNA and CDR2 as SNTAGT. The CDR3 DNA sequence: TGTGCCAGCAGTGACTTTAACCGATCCTACGAGCAGTACTTC. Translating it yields CASSDFNRSYEQYF.

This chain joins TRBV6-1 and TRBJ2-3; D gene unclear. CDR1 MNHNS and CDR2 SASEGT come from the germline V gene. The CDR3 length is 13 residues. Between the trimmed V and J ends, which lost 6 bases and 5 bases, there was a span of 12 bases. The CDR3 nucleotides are TGTGCCAGCAGCCCCGGAGACCTAGATACGCAGTATTTT. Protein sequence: CASSPGDLDTQYF.

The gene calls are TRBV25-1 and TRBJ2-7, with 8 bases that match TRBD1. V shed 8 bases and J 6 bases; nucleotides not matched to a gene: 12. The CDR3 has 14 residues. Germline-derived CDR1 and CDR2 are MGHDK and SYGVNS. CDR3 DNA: TGTGCCAGCGAAGGCGAGACAGGGGTGTCCGAGCAGTACTTC. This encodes CASEGETGVSEQYF.